The 23 T cell receptor beta chains presented below share a single source sample, sequenced in a study of spatial heterogeneity in lung cancer. TCRdb re-called the 5' RACE reads through MiXCR, storing one row per CDR3 protein. The sample lists some 110,000 distinct CDR3 sequences; 12% were seen once. Time point meaning: blood at routine non-recurrence follow-up after resection. Frozen PBMC, nontumor lung or tumor provided whole RNA, which was sequenced unsorted. Specimen: PBMCs, collected at follow-up. Source of these receptors: a male donor with early-stage non-small cell lung cancer.

The genes are TRBV10-1 and TRBJ1-6; D is undetermined. Trimming removed 3 bases at V and 6 bases at J, with 6 bases between. In germline, CDR1 is WNHNN, CDR2 SYGVQD (reference sequence). This CDR3 has 13 amino acids. The CDR3 DNA follows: TGCGCCAGCAGTGATACGTCTAATTCACCCCTCCACTTT. It codes for CASSDTSNSPLHF.

This clonotype occurred many times. J is TRBJ2-5 and V is TRBV29-1; 7 bases fit TRBD1. Trimming cost V 2 bases and J 2 bases; bases outside gene matches: 2. The CDR3 extends over 13 amino acids. Germline CDR1 is SQVTM and CDR2 is ANQGSEA. The CDR3 bases are TGCAGCGTTGAAAGGACAGGACAAGAGACCCAGTACTTC. As protein: CSVERTGQETQYF.

This clonotype showed up just a few times. DNA of the CDR3: TGTGCCAGCTCAGCGCAACAGGGAAGGACGCTTAATTCACCCCTCCACTTT. Protein product: CASSAQQGRTLNSPLHF. This chain joins TRBV18 and TRBJ1-6; tentatively, D is TRBD1 (6 bases). Trimming pared 5 bases from V and 6 bases from J, leaving 20 bases between. CDR3 length: 17 amino acids. Per the germline V gene, CDR1 is KGHSH and CDR2 is LQKENI.

The CDR3 bases are TGCGCCAGCAGCCCGGACAGGGCTGGGGCCAACGTCCTGACTTTC. Protein sequence: CASSPDRAGANVLTF. This chain uses TRBV5-1 with TRBJ2-6; TRBD1 agrees at 8 bases. Germline CDR1 SGHRS, CDR2 YFSETQ. The V segment lost 4 bases and the J segment 2 bases; nucleotides outside the gene matches: 2. This CDR3 region has 15 residues.

V and J are TRBV5-4 and TRBJ1-4, with TRBD1 as a possible D gene (5 bases). The V and J ends lost 4 bases and 5 bases respectively, with 12 bases between them. Per germline, CDR1 SGHNT and CDR2 YYREEE (reference sequence). The CDR3 consists of 14 residues. The CDR3 coding sequence is TGTGCCAGCAGCAACCGGGACGGGAATGAAAAACTGTTTTTT. Its translation is CASSNRDGNEKLFF.

This clonotype was counted a few times. The rearrangement uses TRBV4-1 and TRBJ1-4; D remains ambiguous. V was shortened by 1 base and J by 0 bases, with 9 bases between the two germline ends. The germline CDR1 and CDR2 sequences are MGHRA and YSYEKL. This CDR3 is 16 amino acids long. The CDR3 DNA is TGCGCCAGCAGCCAAGGTGGACTTGCAACTAATGAAAAACTGTTTTTT. The encoded protein is CASSQGGLATNEKLFF.

CDR3 bases: TGTGCCAGTAGGGCCCTCCTCGGGGCAGCCAATGAGCAGTTCTTC. Amino acid sequence: CASRALLGAANEQFF. The chain employs TRBV19 and TRBJ2-1; perhaps D is TRBD1 or TRBD2 (5 bases each). This CDR3 has 15 residues. Per the germline V gene, CDR1 is LNHDA and CDR2 is SQIVND (reference sequence). V was pared by 6 bases and J by 6 bases, with 18 bases between.

This clonotype was found a few times. The gene calls are TRBV27 and TRBJ1-2; 10 bases agree with TRBD1. CDR1 is MNHEY and CDR2 is SMNVEV in the germline V gene (reference sequence). The junction had 6 bases not matched to a gene; V was cut back by 6 bases and J by 8 bases. The CDR3 is made up of 13 amino acids. CDR3 nucleotide sequence: TGTGCCAGCAGCCCCGACAGGGGGCTGGGCTACACCTTC. It is translated as CASSPDRGLGYTF.

This clonotype has a handful of counts. V and J are TRBV9 and TRBJ1-5; 11 bases are shared with TRBD1. Per germline, CDR1 SGDLS and CDR2 YYNGEE. There are 15 residues in the CDR3. The J segment lost 9 bases and the V segment lost 0 bases, leaving 5 bases of the junction unmatched. In DNA form, the CDR3 reads TGTGCCAGCAGCGTAGACGGGACAGGGGGTAGGCCCCAGCATTTT. Protein: CASSVDGTGGRPQHF.

This sequence joins TRBV9 and TRBJ1-6, with no clear D. Trimming took off 3 bases at V and 10 bases at J, with 8 bases between the two ends. Germline V gene lookup returns CDR1 SGDLS and CDR2 YYNGEE. The CDR3 length is 12 residues. In DNA form, the CDR3 reads TGTGCCAGCAGCGGCGCCCAGTCACCCCTCCACTTT. It codes for CASSGAQSPLHF.

This clonotype was found many times. V is TRBV18 and J is TRBJ2-5; 12 positions agree with TRBD1. V gave up 6 bases and J gave up 7 bases; unmatched junction bases: 12. From germline, CDR1 is KGHSH and CDR2 LQKENI. The CDR3 consists of 16 residues. CDR3 DNA: TGTGCCAGCTCTCCCGGGACAGGGGGCCGGGATTGGACCCAGTACTTC. The encoded protein is CASSPGTGGRDWTQYF.

The table lists this clonotype with a few counts. V and J are TRBV11-3 and TRBJ2-5; no clear D gene. CDR3 length: 12 amino acids. V was clipped by 5 bases and J by 7 bases, with 11 bases between them. CDR1 SGHNT and CDR2 YENEEA come from the germline V gene. CDR3: CASSRKPATQYF. The CDR3 DNA follows: TGTGCCAGCAGCCGTAAACCGGCGACCCAGTACTTC.

This clonotype was recorded many times. The CDR3 DNA is TGTGCCAGCAGTTTCGGCAGGGCGACCTACGAGCAGTACTTC. It encodes CASSFGRATYEQYF. The chain is built from TRBV12-3 or TRBV12-4 and TRBJ2-7; tentative D call: TRBD1 (5 bases). With 3 bases removed from V and 2 bases from J, the gap between germline ends came to 11 bases. The CDR3 runs 14 residues.

This clonotype was picked up many times. The chain employs TRBV14 and TRBJ1-4; D is unclear. Trimming left V 1 base short and J 0 bases short, with 9 bases between. Germline V gives CDR1 SGHDN, CDR2 FVKESK. There are 16 residues in the CDR3. As DNA, the CDR3 is TGTGCCAGCAGCCAAGGAGTTGACGCAACTAATGAAAAACTGTTTTTT. This codes for CASSQGVDATNEKLFF.

CDR3 loop: CASSYLQGSDYGYTF. DNA of the CDR3: TGTGCCAGCAGTTACCTTCAGGGAAGTGACTATGGCTACACCTTC. The V and J genes are TRBV6-2 or TRBV6-3 and TRBJ1-2; D is possibly TRBD1 (5 bases). Trimming removed 2 bases from V and 3 bases from J, with 13 bases in between. CDR1 and CDR2 from the germline V gene are MNHEY and SVGEGT. The CDR3 length is 15 residues.

The V and J genes are TRBV20-1 and TRBJ1-2, with 9 bases that match TRBD1. Germline CDR1 and CDR2: DFQATT and SNEGSKA (reference sequence). Trimming removed 4 bases from V and 5 bases from J; junction bases left unmatched: 5. The CDR3 extends over 13 amino acids. CDR3 DNA: TGCAGTGCTAAGAGACAGGGGGAGTATGGCTACACCTTC. It yields the protein CSAKRQGEYGYTF.

This clonotype was seen only a few times. The chain recombines TRBV6-5 with TRBJ1-5; no definite D call. Trimming removed 7 bases from V and 3 bases from J, with 13 bases in between. The CDR3 sequence is 14 residues long. Germline V gene lookup returns CDR1 MNHEY and CDR2 SVGAGI. The DNA for the CDR3 is TGTGCCAGCAAAGGAGGAGGATCCAATCAGCCCCAGCATTTT. This codes for CASKGGGSNQPQHF.

This clonotype was counted many times. Written as DNA, the CDR3 is TGCGCCAGCAGCTTGAAGGAGACAGGGGGCATCGGGGAGCTGTTTTTT. It encodes CASSLKETGGIGELFF. The chain employs TRBV5-1 and TRBJ2-2, with 10 bases fitting TRBD1. The CDR3 loop spans 16 amino acids. Losses at the gene ends were 1 base for V and 7 bases for J; bases not matched to a gene: 7. The germline V gene has CDR1 SGHRS and CDR2 YFSETQ.

The chain has TRBV28 and TRBJ2-3, with D uncertain. Germline V gene data show CDR1 as MDHEN and CDR2 as SYDVKM. V was trimmed by 6 bases and J by 1 base, leaving 14 bases between them. The CDR3 runs 15 residues. The CDR3 region has the DNA TGTGCCAGCAGACCTCGGAACTGGGGCACAGATACGCAGTATTTT. It codes for CASRPRNWGTDTQYF.

This clonotype has at least ten counts. The genes are TRBV6-1 and TRBJ1-2; a weak D match, TRBD1 (5 bases). Germline lookup yields CDR1 MNHNS and CDR2 SASEGT. The CDR3 contains 13 residues. Trimming took 5 bases from V and 3 from J, leaving 10 bases between them. The CDR3 DNA reads TGTGCCAGCAGTCCACAGGAGGACTATGGCTACACCTTC. This codes for CASSPQEDYGYTF.

This clonotype appeared many times. This sequence joins TRBV10-3 and TRBJ2-1; 9 bases line up with TRBD2. This CDR3 has 18 amino acids. The ends lost 0 bases at V and 5 bases at J; junction bases unmatched: 11. Germline assignment: CDR1 ENHRY and CDR2 SYGVKD. The DNA for the CDR3 is TGTGCCATCAGTGAGTCCATTATGGCGGGGGGGCTCGACAATGAGCAGTTCTTC. Its translation is CAISESIMAGGLDNEQFF.

This clonotype has ten or more counts. The J gene is TRBJ1-1, the V gene TRBV29-1, with D tentatively TRBD1 (5 bases). The CDR3 extends over 12 amino acids. V was cut by 6 bases and J by 0 bases, with 8 bases left in between. CDR1 is SQVTM, CDR2 ANQGSEA, per germline. CDR3 region: CSVTVMNTEAFF. The CDR3 region has the DNA TGCAGCGTGACAGTCATGAACACTGAAGCTTTCTTT.

This clonotype was detected a few times. The gene calls are TRBV21-1 and TRBJ1-5; TRBD1, the table's D call, lacks a check against the DNA. TRBV21-1 is listed as a pseudogene. The CDR3 has 17 amino acids. The CDR3 loop is CASSNNGDRGNYQPQHF. CDR3 DNA: TGTGCCAGCAGCAATAACGGGGACAGGGGGAATTATCAGCCCCAGCATTTT.